This T cell receptor (beta chain) was profiled in a study of chemoradiotherapy in HPV16-positive cancers. Germline V gene lookup returns CDR1 MNHEY and CDR2 SVGAGI. V was pared by 9 bases and J by 4 bases, with 7 bases between. The CDR3 length is 11 residues. Only in-frame clones appear in the TCRdb table, and some are missing; sequencing was by immunoSEQ multiplex PCR. The sample yields about 12,000 clones, around 66% seen once. The specimen was collected from a patient who underwent chemoradiotherapy. The clonotype originates from a human donor with HPV-associated anogenital cancer. The V and J genes are TRBV6-5 and TRBJ1-5, with D maybe TRBD1 (5 bases). The CDR3 DNA is TGTGCCAGTGGGGCGAATCAGCCCCAGCATTTT. This translates into CASGANQPQHF.